Listed below are T cell receptor beta chains from one sample, sequenced in a study of metastatic and nonmetastatic thyroid tumors. TCRdb re-analyzed the PCR reads using MiXCR. The table lists under 30,000 clones, approximately 22% of them singletons, with approximately 25% in the top ten. Sequencing was done on a sample of blood. The receptors derive from a male donor with papillary thyroid cancer or a benign thyroid nodule (not recorded which). Some clones in this sample may be carry-over from other donors' samples. Each CDR3 is given with its conserved first and last residue. Fields, in order: J gene, CDR3 length, D gene, V gene, clone size, CDR3 protein, CDR3 DNA. D genes are given only for firm matches. Clone size, where shown, is once, few, many, or a class for clones that have expanded.

TRBJ1-3 | 12 | - | TRBV18 | many | CASSPPGNTIYF | TGTGCCAGCTCACCACCTGGAAACACCATATATTTT
TRBJ2-1 | 15 | - | TRBV5-1 | - | CTSRVTGTRYNEQFF | TGCACCAGCAGGGTAACAGGGACGCGGTACAATGAGCAGTTCTTC
TRBJ1-6 | 14 | - | TRBV6-2/TRBV6-3 | medium-sized | CASGRGRENSPLHF | TGTGCCAGCGGACGGGGGCGCGAAAATTCACCCCTCCACTTT
TRBJ1-2 | 13 | - | TRBV12-3/TRBV12-4 | many | CASSRILNYGYTF | TGTGCCAGCAGTCGGATTCTTAACTATGGCTACACCTTC
TRBJ1-4 | 14 | TRBD1 | TRBV12-3/TRBV12-4 | many | CASRPGTEHEKLFF | TGTGCCAGCAGACCCGGGACAGAGCACGAAAAACTGTTTTTT
TRBJ2-7 | 12 | TRBD1 | TRBV20-1 | many | CSNSRGSDEQYF | TGCAGCAATTCCAGGGGGAGCGACGAGCAGTACTTC
TRBJ2-3 | 12 | - | TRBV19 | - | CASSKRGVPQYF | TGTGCCAGTAGTAAGAGGGGAGTTCCGCAGTATTTT
TRBJ2-7 | 13 | - | TRBV7-2 | - | CASSTPHGGEQYF | TGTGCCAGCAGCACGCCACACGGCGGCGAGCAGTACTTC
TRBJ2-5 | 14 | TRBD2 | TRBV30 | many | CAWRKVGGTETQYF | TGTGCCTGGAGGAAGGTGGGGGGGACGGAGACCCAGTACTTC
TRBJ2-3 | 17 | TRBD2 | TRBV11-2 | - | CASSLWSAGESTDTQYF | TGTGCCAGCAGCCTTTGGAGCGCGGGAGAGAGCACAGATACGCAGTATTTT
TRBJ2-7 | 16 | TRBD2 | TRBV11-2 | medium-sized | CASSLDLGGGSYEQYF | TGTGCCAGCAGCTTAGATCTTGGGGGGGGGTCCTACGAGCAGTACTTC
TRBJ2-7 | 14 | TRBD1 | TRBV25-1 | - | CASTSGTGLYEQYF | TGTGCCAGCACCTCCGGGACAGGGCTATACGAGCAGTACTTC
TRBJ2-1 | 16 | - | TRBV6-5 | - | CASSYNSRGKSYEQFF | TGTGCCAGCAGTTACAACTCCCGGGGGAAGTCCTATGAGCAGTTCTTC
TRBJ2-6 | 16 | - | TRBV6-2/TRBV6-3 | - | CASSFLPGPGDNGLTF | TGTGCCAGCAGTTTCTTACCCGGGCCCGGGGACAACGGCCTGACTTTC
TRBJ1-3 | 15 | - | TRBV9 | many | CASSVEDIYGNTIYF | TGTGCCAGCAGCGTCGAGGATATTTACGGAAACACCATATATTTT
TRBJ2-3 | 13 | - | TRBV7-3 | many | CASSTRDRNTQYF | TGTGCCAGCAGCACCCGGGACCGAAATACGCAGTATTTT
TRBJ2-3 | 15 | TRBD2 | TRBV28 | many | CASSGGGRRADTQYF | TGTGCCAGCAGTGGCGGGGGGAGACGGGCAGATACGCAGTATTTT
TRBJ2-1 | 11 | - | TRBV20-1 | many | CSAVFRGGQFF | TGCAGTGCTGTTTTCAGGGGAGGGCAGTTCTTC
TRBJ1-2 | 16 | - | TRBV20-1 | many | CSATPRGFGGTHGYTF | TGCAGTGCTACCCCAAGGGGCTTTGGGGGGACACATGGCTACACCTTC
TRBJ1-5 | 12 | - | TRBV20-1 | many | CSAQQGGQPQHF | TGCAGTGCTCAACAAGGGGGTCAGCCCCAGCATTTT
TRBJ1-2 | 15 | - | TRBV12-5 | many | CASAKGRDLGDGYTF | TGTGCTAGTGCCAAAGGAAGGGATCTTGGCGATGGCTACACCTTC
TRBJ2-2 | 16 | - | TRBV5-4 | many | CASSNDRRRSTGELFF | TGTGCCAGCAGCAACGACAGGAGACGTTCCACCGGGGAGCTGTTTTTT
TRBJ2-7 | 11 | - | TRBV27 | many | CASSLSYEQYF | TGTGCCAGCAGTCTCTCCTACGAGCAGTACTTC
TRBJ2-3 | 15 | TRBD1 | TRBV24-1 | many | CATSGGTENTDTQYF | TGTGCCACCAGTGGGGGGACAGAGAACACAGATACGCAGTATTTT
TRBJ1-1 | 15 | - | TRBV7-6 | many | CASSPAGDPWAEAFF | TGTGCCAGCAGCCCCGCCGGTGACCCTTGGGCTGAAGCTTTCTTT
TRBJ2-7 | 15 | TRBD2 | TRBV28 | many | CASSTIAGEPYEQYF | TGTGCCAGCAGTACAATAGCGGGAGAGCCATACGAGCAGTACTTC
TRBJ1-6 | 15 | - | TRBV5-6 | many | CASSLWGGTGSPLHF | TGTGCCAGCAGCTTGTGGGGGGGGACCGGGTCACCCCTCCACTTT
TRBJ2-3 | 14 | - | TRBV5-1 | many | CASSLGGEADTQYF | TGCGCCAGCAGCTTGGGAGGGGAGGCTGATACGCAGTATTTT
TRBJ2-7 | 15 | TRBD1 | TRBV4-1 | - | CASSQVDRAGNEQYF | TGCGCCAGCAGCCAAGTTGACAGGGCAGGCAACGAGCAGTACTTC
TRBJ2-5 | 14 | TRBD1 | TRBV20-1 | many | CSATTGMEVETQYF | TGCAGTGCGACGACAGGGATGGAGGTAGAGACCCAGTACTTC
TRBJ2-3 | 16 | TRBD1 | TRBV28 | many | CASLPTTGGGTDTQYF | TGTGCCAGCTTACCGACGACAGGGGGAGGCACAGATACGCAGTATTTT
TRBJ2-3 | 13 | - | TRBV6-1 | many | CASSFGTTDTQYF | TGTGCCAGCAGTTTCGGGACCACAGATACGCAGTATTTT
TRBJ1-2 | 13 | TRBD1 | TRBV3-1 | - | CASSPLGQGGYTF | TGTGCCAGCAGCCCGTTAGGACAGGGAGGCTACACCTTC
TRBJ2-2 | 12 | - | TRBV25-1 | many | CASSDHTGELFF | TGTGCCAGCAGTGATCATACCGGGGAGCTGTTTTTT
TRBJ2-1 | 16 | - | TRBV7-9 | many | CASSLAGGTTSGELFF | TGTGCCAGCAGCTTAGCGGGTGGGACAACCTCTGGAGAGCTGTTCTTC
TRBJ2-1 | 16 | TRBD1 | TRBV28 | many | CASSPRTGFSYNEQFF | TGTGCCAGCAGCCCCCGGACAGGATTCTCCTACAATGAGCAGTTCTTC
TRBJ2-7 | 13 | TRBD1 | TRBV10-1 | many | CARWGQGTYEQYF | TGCGCCAGATGGGGACAGGGAACCTACGAGCAGTACTTC
TRBJ2-1 | 16 | TRBD1 | TRBV7-2 | many | CASSPYATGGRNEQFF | TGTGCCAGCAGCCCTTACGCGACAGGGGGTAGAAATGAGCAGTTCTTC
TRBJ1-1 | 13 | - | TRBV29-1 | many | CSVAPTRNTEAFF | TGCAGCGTTGCCCCGACGAGGAACACTGAAGCTTTCTTT
TRBJ2-1 | 15 | - | TRBV9 | many | CASSPGASSYNEQFF | TGTGCCAGCAGCCCCGGGGCTTCATCCTACAATGAGCAGTTCTTC
TRBJ1-1 | 14 | - | TRBV20-1 | - | CSAREPGRGTEAFF | TGCAGTGCTAGAGAGCCAGGGAGAGGAACTGAAGCTTTCTTT
TRBJ2-7 | 17 | TRBD2 | TRBV6-2/TRBV6-3 | - | CASSYSRLAGGLGEQYF | TGTGCCAGCAGTTACTCCAGACTAGCGGGAGGGCTAGGCGAGCAGTACTTC
TRBJ2-3 | 14 | - | TRBV11-3 | once | CASSFNGVTDPQYF | TGTGCCAGCAGCTTTAACGGGGTCACAGATCCGCAGTATTTT
TRBJ2-1 | 15 | - | TRBV6-2/TRBV6-3 | many | CASSYHSDLDNEQFF | TGTGCCAGCAGTTACCATTCTGACTTAGACAATGAGCAGTTCTTC
TRBJ2-3 | 14 | - | TRBV4-3 | many | CASSQDTATDTQYF | TGCGCCAGCAGCCAAGATACCGCAACAGATACGCAGTATTTT
TRBJ1-2 | 14 | - | TRBV28 | many | CASSLDRGGRGYTF | TGTGCCAGCAGTCTAGATAGGGGTGGAAGGGGCTACACCTTC
TRBJ1-1 | 16 | TRBD1 | TRBV11-2 | many | CASSSITGQVNSEAFF | TGTGCCAGCAGTTCAATCACGGGACAGGTGAACAGTGAAGCTTTCTTT
TRBJ2-5 | 13 | TRBD1 | TRBV5-1 | many | CASSWDRQETQYF | TGCGCCAGCAGTTGGGACAGACAAGAGACCCAGTACTTC
TRBJ1-2 | 14 | TRBD1 | TRBV5-4 | many | CASSLATGGGGYTF | TGTGCCAGCAGCTTGGCGACAGGGGGCGGTGGCTACACCTTC
TRBJ2-2 | 15 | - | TRBV4-1 | many | CASSQYRANTGELFF | TGCGCCAGCAGCCAATACCGGGCCAACACCGGGGAGCTGTTTTTT